One sample yielded the 18 T cell receptor beta chains listed below, sequenced in a study of OX40 agonist ivuxolimab in advanced cancers. Profiled with immunoSEQ multiplex PCR; TCRdb holds only in-frame clones, not every one. This sample has under 20,000 clones; about four fifths occur once, and the top ten carry over 3.5%. This material consisted of CD4+ or CD8+ T cells sorted from blood, taken in a trial of the OX40 agonist ivuxolimab. These receptor sequences come from an adult with an advanced solid tumor such as melanoma, head and neck, liver or kidney cancer.

The CDR3 DNA follows: TGTGCCAGCATGACGATAGGGAGCACTGAAGCTTTCTTT. Amino acid sequence: CASMTIGSTEAFF. The gene calls are TRBV19 and TRBJ1-1, with D unresolved. Trimming removed 9 bases at V and 4 bases at J, with 15 bases between. This CDR3 has 13 residues. Germline loops: CDR1 LNHDA, CDR2 SQIVND (reference sequence). Full variable domain (missing parts from reference TRBV19 and TRBJ1-1): DGGITQSPKYLFRKEGQNVTLSCEQNLNHDAMYWYRQDPGQGLRLIYYSQIVNDFQKGDIAEGYSVSREKKESFPLTVTSAQKNPTAFYLCASMTIGSTEAFFGQGTRLTVV.

The chain has TRBV30 and TRBJ1-2; D possibly corresponds to TRBD1 (5 bases). CDR3 length: 19 amino acids. Trimming stripped 0 bases from V and 0 bases from J, with 23 bases between. CDR1 is GTSNPN and CDR2 is SVGIG in the germline V gene (reference sequence). DNA of the CDR3: TGTGCCTGGAGTGTGAGCCGGACACCGACCAGCCTAGCTAACTATGGCTACACCTTC. This sequence encodes CAWSVSRTPTSLANYGYTF.

The chain has TRBV28 and TRBJ2-7; a weak D match, TRBD1 (6 bases). This CDR3 has 14 amino acids. V was shortened by 6 bases and J by 2 bases, with 14 bases between the two germline ends. Germline V lookup: CDR1 MDHEN, CDR2 SYDVKM. Here the CDR3 reads CASSSGTLPYEQYF. Written as DNA, the CDR3 is TGTGCCAGCAGCTCCGGGACACTCCCCTACGAGCAGTACTTC.

The chain joins TRBV5-4 to TRBJ2-2; D gene ambiguous. V was clipped by 0 bases and J by 7 bases, with 4 bases between them. The CDR3 covers 12 residues. CDR1 and CDR2 (germline): SGHNT, YYREEE (reference sequence). The CDR3 bases are TGTGCCAGCAGCTTGGCGATCGGGGAGCTGTTTTTT. Translation gives CASSLAIGELFF.

This chain joins TRBV7-7 and TRBJ2-1; 8 bases are a match to TRBD2. This CDR3 has 15 residues. Germline V lookup: CDR1 SSHAT, CDR2 FNYEAQ (reference sequence). J gave up 6 bases and V 5 bases, and 9 bases lay outside the gene matches. CDR3 coding DNA: TGTGCCAGCAGCGCCGGGACTAGTTTCACCAATGAGCAGTTCTTC. Its translation: CASSAGTSFTNEQFF.

V is TRBV6-1 and J is TRBJ2-7; 7 bases agree with TRBD2. Trimming cost V 6 bases and J 7 bases; bases outside gene matches: 15. The CDR3 totals 15 residues. The germline gives CDR1 MNHNS, CDR2 SASEGT. DNA of the CDR3: TGTGCCAGCAGCCCTCGGGGGGATGGGACGAGGGAGCAGTACTTC. Its protein product is CASSPRGDGTREQYF.

The chain links TRBV7-9 to TRBJ2-5; D gene uncertain. Trimming cost V 1 base and J 1 base, with 7 bases left between them. Germline-derived CDR1 and CDR2 are SEHNR and FQNEAQ (reference sequence). The CDR3 length is 14 residues. The CDR3 DNA sequence: TGTGCCAGCAGCTTAGAAGTAGCCCAAGAGACCCAGTACTTC. Amino acids: CASSLEVAQETQYF.

The J gene is TRBJ1-5, the V gene TRBV7-8; TRBD1 might be the D (5 bases). Trimming pared 2 bases from V and 2 bases from J, leaving 13 bases between. This CDR3 region has 16 residues. Germline loops: CDR1 SGHVS, CDR2 FQNEAQ. The CDR3 coding sequence is TGTGCCAGCAGCTTAATTCCGGGGACCGGCAATCAGCCCCAGCATTTT. This codes for CASSLIPGTGNQPQHF.

A single count supports this clone. V and J are TRBV7-9 and TRBJ1-3, with D unresolved. Trimming removed 6 bases at V and 0 bases at J, with 12 bases between. The germline V gene has CDR1 SEHNR and CDR2 FQNEAQ (reference sequence). The CDR3 contains 15 residues. In nucleotides, the CDR3 is TGTGCCAGCAGGAGGACCGGGAACTCTGGAAACACCATATATTTT. As protein: CASRRTGNSGNTIYF.

V usage is TRBV5-1 and J usage is TRBJ1-1; TRBD1 agrees at 8 bases. The CDR3 has 14 amino acids. With V trimmed by 4 bases and J by 4 bases, 6 bases remained unmatched. Per germline, CDR1 SGHRS and CDR2 YFSETQ. CDR3 DNA sequence: TGCGCCAGCAGCCGTACAGGGGGTGGCACTGAAGCTTTCTTT. Translation: CASSRTGGGTEAFF.

The chain combines TRBV2 with TRBJ1-1; the D gene is possibly TRBD1 (6 bases). The germline V gene has CDR1 SNHLY and CDR2 FYNNEI. The CDR3 loop spans 13 amino acids. V was trimmed by 6 bases and J by 2 bases, leaving 10 bases between them. CDR3 nucleotides: TGTGCCAGCAGAGCGGACAGTAACACTGAAGCTTTCTTT. This translates into CASRADSNTEAFF.

CDR3 loop: CAWNPGTGGYEQYF. The CDR3 DNA reads as TGTGCCTGGAATCCCGGGACAGGGGGCTACGAGCAGTACTTC. The chain employs TRBV30 and TRBJ2-7; TRBD1 agrees at 11 bases. This CDR3 spans 14 amino acids. Germline V lookup: CDR1 GTSNPN, CDR2 SVGIG (reference sequence). The trim removed 4 bases at V and 3 bases at J, leaving 5 bases unmatched. Drawing the rest from reference TRBV30 and TRBJ2-7, the complete variable domain is SQTIHQWPATLVQPVGSPLSLECTVEGTSNPNLYWYRQAAGRGLQLLFYSVGIGQISSEVPQNLSASRPQDRQFILSSKKLLLSDSGFYLCAWNPGTGGYEQYFGPGTRLTVT.

The rearrangement uses TRBV27 and TRBJ1-2, with a weak D call TRBD1 (5 bases). V was cut by 0 bases and J by 4 bases, with 9 bases left in between. The CDR3 totals 14 residues. Per the germline V gene, CDR1 is MNHEY and CDR2 is SMNVEV (reference sequence). CDR3 sequence (DNA): TGTGCCAGCAGTTTATCCCACGGGGGCTATGGCTACACCTTC. Its translation is CASSLSHGGYGYTF.

This chain joins TRBV7-3 and TRBJ2-1, with TRBD2 identical over 16 bases. V lost 0 bases and J lost 2; bases outside the gene matches: 4. This CDR3 is built from 19 residues. Germline CDR1 is SGHTA and CDR2 is FQGTGA. CDR3 coding DNA: TGTGCCAGCAGCTTAACGGAGGGGACTAGCGGGAGGGCCTACAATGAGCAGTTCTTC. Residues: CASSLTEGTSGRAYNEQFF.

J is TRBJ2-1 and V is TRBV30; TRBD2 matches 7 bases. Germline V gives CDR1 GTSNPN, CDR2 SVGIG (reference sequence). The CDR3 is 13 residues long. V trimming: 0 bases; J trimming: 16 bases; junction bases outside the gene matches: 12. The CDR3 loop reads CAWSVLGGRAAFF. CDR3 DNA sequence: TGTGCCTGGAGTGTACTAGGAGGGAGGGCTGCTTTCTTC.

This chain joins TRBV5-1 and TRBJ2-1, with 13 bases aligning to TRBD2. The CDR3 consists of 15 residues. Germline-derived CDR1 and CDR2 are SGHRS and YFSETQ. With V trimmed by 4 bases and J by 9 bases, 7 bases remained unmatched. The CDR3 loop reads CASSRTSGSVGEQFF. CDR3 nucleotide sequence: TGCGCCAGCAGCCGGACTAGCGGGAGTGTCGGTGAGCAGTTCTTC.

The V and J genes are TRBV4-3 and TRBJ1-2; tentative D call: TRBD1 (6 bases). Trimming took off 0 bases at V and 3 bases at J, with 14 bases between the two ends. Germline V gene data show CDR1 as LGHNA and CDR2 as YSLEER. The CDR3 is 16 residues long. The CDR3 DNA reads as TGCGCCAGCAGCCAAGATAGCAGGGGTTCCGACTATGGCTACACCTTC. It specifies CASSQDSRGSDYGYTF.

J is TRBJ2-3 and V is TRBV28; 7 bases fit TRBD2. V lost 6 bases to trimming and J lost 2 bases; unmatched junction nucleotides: 14. From germline, CDR1 is MDHEN and CDR2 SYDVKM. The CDR3 totals 17 residues. As DNA, the CDR3 is TGTGCCAGCAGCCCTGGTGGGCTAGCGGTTGTCACAGATACGCAGTATTTT. Amino acids: CASSPGGLAVVTDTQYF.